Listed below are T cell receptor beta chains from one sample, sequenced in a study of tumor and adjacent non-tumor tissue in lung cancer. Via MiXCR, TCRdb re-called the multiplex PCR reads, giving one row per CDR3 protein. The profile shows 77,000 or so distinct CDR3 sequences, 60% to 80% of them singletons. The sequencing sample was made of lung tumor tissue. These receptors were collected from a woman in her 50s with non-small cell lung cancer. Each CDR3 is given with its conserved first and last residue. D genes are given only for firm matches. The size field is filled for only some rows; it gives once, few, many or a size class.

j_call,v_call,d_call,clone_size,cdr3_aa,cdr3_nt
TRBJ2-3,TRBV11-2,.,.,CANNPVGYPIPDTLYF,TGTGCCAACAACCCGGTGGGTTACCCGATTCCAGATACGCTGTATTTT
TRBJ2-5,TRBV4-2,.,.,CASSQERGFQETQCF,TGTGCCAGTAGCCAAGAAAGAGGGTTTCAAGAGACCCAGTGCTTC
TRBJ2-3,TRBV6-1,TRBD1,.,CASSSAPGQGADKQYF,TGTGCCAGCAGCTCAGCTCCCGGACAGGGAGCAGATAAGCAGTATTTT
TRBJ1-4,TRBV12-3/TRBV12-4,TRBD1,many,CASSAGTGREKLFF,TGTGCCAGCAGTGCCGGGACAGGGCGCGAAAAACTGTTTTTT
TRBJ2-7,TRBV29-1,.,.,CSVLERGRQYF,TGCAGCGTCCTCGAAAGGGGGAGGCAGTACTTC
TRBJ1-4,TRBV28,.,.,CASGTDATNEKLFF,TGTGCCAGCGGCACAGATGCAACTAATGAAAAACTGTTTTTT
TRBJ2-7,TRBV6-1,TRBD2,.,CASNAGRGYEQYF,TGTGCCAGCAATGCCGGGAGGGGATACGAGCAGTACTTC
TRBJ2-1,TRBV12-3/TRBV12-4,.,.,CDSSSYRIMMDNSYNEQFF,TGTGACAGCAGTTCCTATAGGATCATGATGGATAACTCCTACAATGAGCAGTTCTTC
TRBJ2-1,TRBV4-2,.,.,CANSQGGEQLF,TGTGCCAACAGCCAAGGTGGTGAGCAGTTATTC
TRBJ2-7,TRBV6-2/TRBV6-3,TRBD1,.,CAGQLPGQGANEQYF,TGTGCCGGCCAGCTGCCGGGACAGGGGGCCAACGAGCAGTACTTC
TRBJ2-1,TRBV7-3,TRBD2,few,CASSLSGRNNEQFF,TGTGCCAGCAGCTTAAGCGGGAGAAACAATGAGCAGTTCTTC
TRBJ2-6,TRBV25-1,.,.,CASSEGSASVLTF,TGTGCCAGCAGTGAAGGGTCGGCCAGCGTCCTGACTTTC
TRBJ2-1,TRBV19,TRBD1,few,CASQIPGQGFDEQFF,TGTGCCAGCCAAATACCGGGACAGGGGTTTGATGAGCAGTTCTTC
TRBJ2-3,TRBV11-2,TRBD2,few,CVSSFGGRAIDTQYF,TGCGTCAGCAGCTTCGGCGGGAGGGCAATAGATACGCAATATTTT
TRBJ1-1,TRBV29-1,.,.,CSTLGQYTEAFF,TGCAGCACCCTTGGACAGTACACTGAAGCTTTCTTT
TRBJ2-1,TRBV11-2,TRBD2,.,CAISLEVSGRAVQFF,TGTGCCATCAGCTTAGAAGTTAGCGGGAGGGCTGTGCAGTTCTTC
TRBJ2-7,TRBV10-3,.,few,CAISDGGAGYSYELYF,TGTGCCATCAGTGATGGGGGTGCGGGATACTCCTACGAGCTGTATTTC
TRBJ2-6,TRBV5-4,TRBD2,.,CASSLVASGSLSGANVLTF,TGTGCCAGCAGCTTGGTAGCTAGCGGGAGCCTTTCTGGGGCCAACGTTCTGACTTTC
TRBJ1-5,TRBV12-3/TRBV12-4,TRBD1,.,CASSPTGGNRPQHF,TGTGCCAGCAGCCCTACAGGGGGCAATCGGCCCCAACATTTT
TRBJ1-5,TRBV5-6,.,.,CASSLEQGDQPQHF,TGTGCCAGCAGCTTGGAGCAGGGTGACCAGCCCCAACATTTT
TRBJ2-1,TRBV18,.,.,CASSPDPTSYNEQFF,TGTGCCAGCTCACCCGACCCGACCTCCTACAATGAGCAGTTCTTC
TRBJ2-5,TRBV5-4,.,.,CASSLVGTLETQYF,TGTGCCAGTAGCTTGGTAGGGACCCTAGAGACCCAGTACTTC
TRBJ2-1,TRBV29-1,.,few,CSVLNGRNNEQFF,TGCAGTGTTCTGAACGGGAGAAACAATGAGCAGTTCTTC
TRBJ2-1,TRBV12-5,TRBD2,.,CASGLTLAGGNGQFF,TGTGCTAGTGGTTTGACGCTGGCGGGAGGTAATGGGCAGTTCTTC
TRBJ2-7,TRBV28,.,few,CASSLGGVGAALSYEQYF,TGTGCCAGCAGTTTAGGTGGTGTTGGGGCGGCCTTGTCCTACGAGCAGTACTTC
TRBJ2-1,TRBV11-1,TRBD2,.,CDNSSGLAGGLQVF,TGTGACAACAGCTCAGGACTAGCGGGAGGGTTGCAGGTCTTC
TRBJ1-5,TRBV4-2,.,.,CISSQDLTGNQPQHF,TGTATCAGCAGCCAAGACCTCACTGGCAATCAGCCCCAGCATTTT
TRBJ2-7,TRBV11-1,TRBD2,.,CARSDPGTNELGEQYF,TGTGCCAGGAGCGACCCTGGGACTAATGAACTCGGGGAGCAGTACTTT
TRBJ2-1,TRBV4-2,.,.,CASSQEETRGYNEQFF,TGTGCCAGTAGCCAAGAAGAGACTAGAGGTTACAATGAGCAGTTCTTC
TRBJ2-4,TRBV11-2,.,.,CANSFPRGIEDIQYF,TGTGCCAACAGTTTCCCTAGAGGAATTGAGGACATTCAGTACTTC
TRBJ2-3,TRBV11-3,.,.,CASSLRGGGTDIQYF,TGTGCCAGCAGCTTAAGGGGGGGAGGCACAGATATACAGTATTTT
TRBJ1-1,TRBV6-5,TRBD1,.,CASTSQGAISEAFF,TGTGCCAGCACCTCACAGGGGGCTATCAGTGAAGCTTTCTTT
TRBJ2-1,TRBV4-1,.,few,CAGSQGPGSSYNEQFF,TGCGCAGGCAGCCAAGGTCCTGGTAGCTCCTACAATGAGCAGTTCTTC
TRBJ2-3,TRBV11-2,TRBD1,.,CASRLDRGYTQYF,TGTGCCAGCAGGTTGGACAGGGGATATACACAGTATTTT
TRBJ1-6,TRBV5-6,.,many,CASSERRLGGISPLHF,TGTGCCAGCAGCGAACGCCGACTTGGGGGGATTTCACCCCTCCACTTT
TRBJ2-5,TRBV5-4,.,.,CASSLRMGAQGVSLYF,TGTGCCAGCAGCTTGAGGATGGGGGCACAGGGAGTCTCCCTCTACTTC
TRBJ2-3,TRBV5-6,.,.,CASRLVRRAGDTQYF,TGTGCCAGCAGGCTCGTCCGGAGGGCCGGGGATACGCAGTATTTT
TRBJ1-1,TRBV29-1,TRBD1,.,CGAQGQGNTEAFF,TGTGGCGCCCAGGGACAGGGAAACACTGAAGCTTTCTTT
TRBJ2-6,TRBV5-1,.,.,CAGSTGGISGANVLTF,TGCGCCGGCAGTACAGGCGGCATATCTGGGGCCAACGTCCTGACTTTC
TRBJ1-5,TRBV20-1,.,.,CSTGRGYNRPQHF,TGCAGTACTGGAAGGGGTTACAATCGGCCCCAGCATTTT
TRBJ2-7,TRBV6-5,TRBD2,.,CASNSPTSGLYEQYF,TGTGCCAGCAATTCCCCGACTAGCGGCCTTTATGAGCAGTACTTC
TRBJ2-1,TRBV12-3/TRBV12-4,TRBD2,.,CAGRTSGANEQFF,TGTGCTGGCAGGACTAGCGGGGCTAATGAGCAGTTCTTC
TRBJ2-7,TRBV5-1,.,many,CASSPAIKFYEQYF,TGCGCCAGCAGCCCCGCGATAAAATTCTACGAGCAGTACTTC
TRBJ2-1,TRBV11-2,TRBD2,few,CASSLGGVAGLGELFF,TGTGCCAGCAGCCTCGGTGGGGTAGCGGGATTGGGTGAGCTGTTCTTC
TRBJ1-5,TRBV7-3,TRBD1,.,CTSSLTQGQPQHF,TGTACCAGCAGCTTAACACAGGGGCAGCCCCAGCATTTT
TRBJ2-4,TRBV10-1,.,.,CASRTPGFSGSENIRYF,TGCGCCAGCAGGACCCCGGGGTTTAGTGGGAGCGAAAACATCCGGTACTTC
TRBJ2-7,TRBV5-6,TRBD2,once,CTSSLAGLAYEEYF,TGTACCAGCAGCTTGGCGGGACTAGCCTACGAGGAGTACTTC
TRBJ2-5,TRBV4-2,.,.,CVSSHERGSQETQYF,TGTGTCAGTAGCCATGAAAGAGGGTCTCAAGAGACCCAATACTTC
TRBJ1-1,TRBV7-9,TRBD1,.,CASSETLLQGRTNTEAFF,TGTGCCAGCAGCGAGACCCTCTTACAGGGGAGGACGAACACTGAAGCTTTCTTT
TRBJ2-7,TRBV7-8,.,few,CASSLVGVYEHYF,TGTGCCAGTAGCTTAGTTGGGGTTTACGAGCATTACTTC
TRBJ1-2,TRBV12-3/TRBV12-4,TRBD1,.,CANSRQGRGYGYIF,TGTGCCAACAGTAGACAGGGAAGAGGATATGGCTACATCTTC
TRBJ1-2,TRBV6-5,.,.,CAGNIQGNYGYTF,TGTGCCGGCAATATTCAGGGGAACTATGGCTACACCTTC
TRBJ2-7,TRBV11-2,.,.,CASSYGGPSCELYF,TGTGCCAGCAGCTACGGGGGACCCTCCTGCGAGCTGTACTTC
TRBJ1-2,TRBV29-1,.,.,CSIEENSRGYIF,TGCAGCATTGAAGAGAACAGCAGAGGCTACATCTTC
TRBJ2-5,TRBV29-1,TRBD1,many,CSVWSTGGFETQYF,TGCAGCGTTTGGTCCACAGGGGGCTTTGAGACCCAGTACTTC